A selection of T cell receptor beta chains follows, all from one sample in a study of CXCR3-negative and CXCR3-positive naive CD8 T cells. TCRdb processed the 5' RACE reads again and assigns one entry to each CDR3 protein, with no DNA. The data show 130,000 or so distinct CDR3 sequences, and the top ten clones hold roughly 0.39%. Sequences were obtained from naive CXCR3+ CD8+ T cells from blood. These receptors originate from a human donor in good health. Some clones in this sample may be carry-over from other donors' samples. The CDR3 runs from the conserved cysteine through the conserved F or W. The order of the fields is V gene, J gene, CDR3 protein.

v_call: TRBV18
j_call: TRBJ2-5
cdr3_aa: CASSPEDQETQYF

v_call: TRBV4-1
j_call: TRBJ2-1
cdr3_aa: CASSRTDGSYNEQFF

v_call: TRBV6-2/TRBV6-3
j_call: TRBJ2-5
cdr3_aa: CASSYSSGYLAGQETQYF

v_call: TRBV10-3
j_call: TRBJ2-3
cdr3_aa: CAISEGSGPTDTQYF

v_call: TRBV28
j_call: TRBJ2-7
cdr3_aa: CASSLRLAPYEQYF

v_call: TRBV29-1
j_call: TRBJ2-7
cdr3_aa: CSVEAGTGAYEQYF

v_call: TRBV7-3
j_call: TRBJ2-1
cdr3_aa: CASSLQSRSAYYNEQFF

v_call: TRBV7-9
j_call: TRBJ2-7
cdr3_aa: CASSLVGTERPYEQYF

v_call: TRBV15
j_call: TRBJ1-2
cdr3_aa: CATSRDRGLNYGYTF

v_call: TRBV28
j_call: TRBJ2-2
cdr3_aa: CASSLGGSSGELFF

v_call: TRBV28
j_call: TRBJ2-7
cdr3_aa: CASSADRGSFYEQYF